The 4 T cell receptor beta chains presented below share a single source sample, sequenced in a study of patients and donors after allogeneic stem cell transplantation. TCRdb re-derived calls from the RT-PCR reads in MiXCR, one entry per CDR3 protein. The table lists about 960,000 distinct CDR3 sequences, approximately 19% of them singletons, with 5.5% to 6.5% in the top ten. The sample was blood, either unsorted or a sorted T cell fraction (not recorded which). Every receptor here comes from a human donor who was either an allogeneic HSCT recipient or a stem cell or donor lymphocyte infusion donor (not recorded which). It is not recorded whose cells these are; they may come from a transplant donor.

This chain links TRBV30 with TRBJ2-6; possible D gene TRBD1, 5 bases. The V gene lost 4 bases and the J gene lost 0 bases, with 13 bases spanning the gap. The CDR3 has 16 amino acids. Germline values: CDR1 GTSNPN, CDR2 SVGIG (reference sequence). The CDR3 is CAWIITRDSGANVLTF. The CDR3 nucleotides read TGTGCCTGGATCATCACCAGGGACTCTGGGGCCAACGTCCTGACTTTC.

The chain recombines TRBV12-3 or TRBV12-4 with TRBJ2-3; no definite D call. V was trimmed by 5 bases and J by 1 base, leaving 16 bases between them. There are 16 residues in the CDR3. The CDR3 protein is CASSPTKGSRTDTQYF. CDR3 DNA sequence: TGTGCCAGCAGTCCGACCAAGGGATCCCGCACAGATACGCAGTATTTT.

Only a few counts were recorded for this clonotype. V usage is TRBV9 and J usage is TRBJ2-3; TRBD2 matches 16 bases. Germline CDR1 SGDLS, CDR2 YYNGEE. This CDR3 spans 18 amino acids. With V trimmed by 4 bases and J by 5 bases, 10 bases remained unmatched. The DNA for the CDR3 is TGTGCCAGCAGCCGGGGACTAGCGGGAGGGAGCAGGGGAGATACGCAGTATTTT. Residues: CASSRGLAGGSRGDTQYF.

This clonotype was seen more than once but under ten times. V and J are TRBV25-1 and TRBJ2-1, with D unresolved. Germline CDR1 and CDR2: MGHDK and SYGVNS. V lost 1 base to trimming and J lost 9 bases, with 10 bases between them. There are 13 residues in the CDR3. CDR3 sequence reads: CASSEFAAVEQFF. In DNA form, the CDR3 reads TGTGCCAGCAGTGAATTCGCGGCGGTTGAGCAGTTCTTC.